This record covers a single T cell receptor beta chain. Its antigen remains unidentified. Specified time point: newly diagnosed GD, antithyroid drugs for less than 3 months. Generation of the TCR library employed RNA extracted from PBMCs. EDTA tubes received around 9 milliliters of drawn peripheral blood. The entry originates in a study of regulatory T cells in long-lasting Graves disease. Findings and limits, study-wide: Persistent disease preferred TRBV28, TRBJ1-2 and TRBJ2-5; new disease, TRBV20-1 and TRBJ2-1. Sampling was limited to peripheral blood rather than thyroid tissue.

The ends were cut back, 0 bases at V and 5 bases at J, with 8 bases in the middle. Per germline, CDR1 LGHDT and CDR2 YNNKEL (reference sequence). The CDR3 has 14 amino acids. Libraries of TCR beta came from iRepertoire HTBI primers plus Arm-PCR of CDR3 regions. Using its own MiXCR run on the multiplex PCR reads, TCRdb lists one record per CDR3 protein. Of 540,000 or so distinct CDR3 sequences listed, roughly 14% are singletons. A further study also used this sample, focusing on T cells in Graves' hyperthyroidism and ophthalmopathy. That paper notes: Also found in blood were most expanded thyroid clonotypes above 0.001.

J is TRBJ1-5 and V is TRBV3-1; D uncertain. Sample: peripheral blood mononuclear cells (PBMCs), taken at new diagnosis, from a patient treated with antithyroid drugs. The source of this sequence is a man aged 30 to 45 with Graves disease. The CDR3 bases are TGTGCCAGCAGCCAAGATGTAGCCTATCAGCCCCAGCATTTT. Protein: CASSQDVAYQPQHF.